Below are 30 T cell receptor beta chains sequenced from a single sample in a study of PD-1 blockade in classical Hodgkin lymphoma. Clones were read by immunoSEQ multiplex PCR, and TCRdb kept only the in-frame ones, dropping some. The table has about 72,000 clones, around 93% seen once. After autologous stem cell transplantation all patients relapsed, and prior brentuximab vedotin exposure differed between cohorts. The sequences come from peripheral blood mononuclear cells (PBMCs), collected at baseline. Receptors were obtained from a human donor with classical Hodgkin lymphoma.

The chain recombines TRBV9 with TRBJ2-1; 9 positions match TRBD2. Germline assignment: CDR1 SGDLS and CDR2 YYNGEE. With V trimmed by 6 bases and J by 5 bases, 6 bases remained unmatched. This CDR3 has 14 amino acids. CDR3 bases: TGTGCCAGCAACCCAGCTAGCGGGAACAATGAGCAGTTCTTC. Its protein is CASNPASGNNEQFF.

DNA of the CDR3: TGTGCCATCAGTGGTTTAGGGGATGGGGATACGCAGTATTTT. The encoded protein is CAISGLGDGDTQYF. The chain carries TRBV10-3 and TRBJ2-3; D perhaps matches TRBD1 (5 bases). The V gene's germline CDR1 is ENHRY and CDR2 SYGVKD. Trimming removed 4 bases from V and 6 bases from J, with 14 bases in between. The CDR3 is 14 amino acids.

The chain recombines TRBV6-1 with TRBJ2-4, with TRBD1 identical over 10 bases. The V and J ends lost 1 base and 1 base, in that order; junction bases with no gene match: 10. This CDR3 region has 19 residues. CDR1 MNHNS and CDR2 SASEGT come from the germline V gene. The CDR3, as DNA: TGTGCCAGCAGTGAAGGGTTTGTGTGGGACAGGGGCGCCAAAAACATTCAGTACTTC. Protein sequence: CASSEGFVWDRGAKNIQYF.

The chain carries TRBV6-6 and TRBJ2-3; possibly TRBD1 or TRBD2 for D (6 bases each). V lost 6 bases to trimming and J lost 13 bases, with 17 bases between them. Germline-derived CDR1 and CDR2 are MNHNY and SVGAGI (reference sequence). The CDR3 spans 12 residues. The CDR3 DNA is TGTGCCAGCAGCGGGAGACAGGCGACAGAGTATTTT. Encoded protein: CASSGRQATEYF.

Here the CDR3 DNA reads TGTGCCAGCAGCTTTTTGGGAGGAGAGACCCAGTACTTC. Translated: CASSFLGGETQYF. The genes are TRBV2 and TRBJ2-5; weak D call: TRBD2 (6 bases). The CDR3 extends over 13 amino acids. CDR1 is SNHLY and CDR2 is FYNNEI in the germline V gene. The V end was cut by 6 bases, the J end by 4 bases, with 12 bases between.

J is TRBJ2-3 and V is TRBV7-8, with unresolved D. CDR1 SGHVS and CDR2 FQNEAQ come from the germline V gene. The CDR3 consists of 13 residues. Trimming cost V 3 bases and J 4 bases, with 8 bases left between them. CDR3 bases: TGTGCCAGCAGCTTGGGATCCCCAGATACGCAGTATTTT. Encoded protein: CASSLGSPDTQYF. Drawing the rest from reference TRBV7-8 and TRBJ2-3, the complete variable domain is GAGVSQSPRYKVAKRGQDVALRCDPISGHVSLFWYQQALGQGPEFLTYFQNEAQLDKSGLPSDRFFAERPEGSVSTLKIQRTQQEDSAVYLCASSLGSPDTQYFGPGTRLTVL.

The V gene is TRBV28, the J gene TRBJ1-5; a weak D match, TRBD1 (5 bases). The CDR3 sequence is 14 residues long. V dropped 2 bases and J dropped 4 bases, with 9 bases sitting between them. The germline CDR1 and CDR2 sequences are MDHEN and SYDVKM. The CDR3 region has the DNA TGTGCCAGCAGTTTAAGGGCAGGGAATCAGCCCCAGCATTTT. Protein: CASSLRAGNQPQHF. The whole variable domain, remainder taken from reference TRBV28 and TRBJ1-5, is DVKVTQSSRYLVKRTGEKVFLECVQDMDHENMFWYRQDPGLGLRLIYFSYDVKMKEKGDIPEGYSVSREKKERFSLILESASTNQTSMYLCASSLRAGNQPQHFGDGTRLSIL.

Here the CDR3 DNA reads TGTGCCAGTAGCCAGACAGGGGTAAAGACCCAGTACTTC. The encoded protein is CASSQTGVKTQYF. The chain has TRBV19 and TRBJ2-5, with TRBD1 identical over 8 bases. This CDR3 contains 13 residues. V dropped 6 bases and J dropped 6; count of bases not matched to a gene: 6. CDR1 is LNHDA, CDR2 SQIVND, per germline (reference sequence).

The chain has TRBV5-8 and TRBJ1-2; D gene uncertain. This CDR3 comprises 18 residues. V lost 2 bases, J lost 0 bases, and 20 bases lay in between. CDR1 SGHTS and CDR2 YDEGEE come from the germline V gene. CDR3 in amino acids: CASSFSLTLPAANYGYTF. CDR3 bases: TGTGCCAGCAGCTTCTCCCTTACCCTTCCAGCTGCTAACTATGGCTACACCTTC. The full variable domain, rest sourced from reference TRBV5-8 and TRBJ1-2, is EAGVTQSPTHLIKTRGQQATLRCSPISGHTSVYWYQQALGLGLQFLLWYDEGEERNRGNFPPRFSGRQFPNYSSELNVNALELEDSALYLCASSFSLTLPAANYGYTFGSGTRLTVV.

This sequence joins TRBV4-3 and TRBJ2-1; a possible D gene is TRBD2 (6 bases). The CDR3 is 15 amino acids. Germline V CDR1 and CDR2: LGHNA, YSLEER. V was pared by 1 base and J by 5 bases, with 12 bases between. The CDR3 DNA reads as TGCGCCAGCAGCCAAGCAGGGCTAGCGAACAATGAGCAGTTCTTC. Protein sequence: CASSQAGLANNEQFF.

Relative to its sample, this clone is medium-sized (0.01 to 0.1%). The chain joins TRBV7-8 to TRBJ2-7, with D maybe TRBD1 (6 bases). The germline V gene encodes CDR1 SGHVS and CDR2 FQNEAQ. V lost 7 bases, J lost 3 bases, and 19 bases lay in between. The CDR3 extends over 15 amino acids. The CDR3 protein is CASTQLDSPNYEQYF. The DNA of the CDR3 is TGTGCCAGCACCCAATTGGACAGCCCAAACTACGAGCAGTACTTC.

This sequence joins TRBV28 and TRBJ1-2; 7 bases agree with TRBD1. The CDR3 sequence is 16 residues long. CDR1 is MDHEN and CDR2 is SYDVKM in the germline V gene. V was pared by 3 bases and J by 7 bases, with 14 bases of the junction left unmatched. CDR3 region: CASSFFEGALVGGYTF. CDR3 nucleotides: TGTGCCAGCAGTTTCTTTGAGGGGGCTCTGGTGGGTGGCTACACCTTC.

The chain is built from TRBV27 and TRBJ1-5; D ambiguous. Trimming took off 3 bases at V and 0 bases at J, with 9 bases between the two ends. The CDR3 length is 15 residues. Germline loops: CDR1 MNHEY, CDR2 SMNVEV (reference sequence). The CDR3 is CASSFLGFSNQPQHF. DNA for the CDR3: TGTGCCAGCAGTTTTTTGGGATTTAGCAATCAGCCCCAGCATTTT.

This chain uses TRBV19 with TRBJ1-1; no clear D gene. The germline CDR1 and CDR2 sequences are LNHDA and SQIVND (reference sequence). The CDR3 sequence is 15 residues long. Trimming removed 0 bases at V and 5 bases at J, with 13 bases between. The CDR3 here is CASSIDWSGGTEAFF. The CDR3 DNA reads as TGTGCCAGTAGTATAGATTGGTCAGGAGGGACTGAAGCTTTCTTT.

V usage is TRBV7-3 and J usage is TRBJ2-1; a possible D gene is TRBD1 (5 bases). Germline loops: CDR1 SGHTA, CDR2 FQGTGA. The germline V and J ends were trimmed by 5 bases and 15 bases, with 11 bases remaining between them. This CDR3 is built from 10 residues. CDR3: CASSPTQGFF. The CDR3 DNA sequence: TGTGCCAGCAGCCCGACTCAGGGGTTCTTC.

J is TRBJ1-4 and V is TRBV29-1; a possible D gene is TRBD1 (5 bases). Trimming took 7 bases from V and 4 from J, leaving 13 bases between them. Germline V gene data show CDR1 as SQVTM and CDR2 as ANQGSEA. The CDR3 extends over 13 amino acids. As DNA, the CDR3 is TGCAGCGCCTGGGGGTCGAATAATGAAAAACTGTTTTTT. Encoded protein: CSAWGSNNEKLFF.

The chain combines TRBV6-4 with TRBJ2-1, with a possible D match to TRBD2 (5 bases). The CDR3 has 15 residues. Deletions cut 2 bases from V and 3 bases from J, with 11 bases between. CDR1 and CDR2 (germline): MRHNA, SNTAGT. The CDR3 reads CASSDRSAHYNEQFF. The CDR3 DNA reads TGTGCCAGCAGTGACCGTAGCGCCCACTACAATGAGCAGTTCTTC.

This rearrangement joins TRBV27 to TRBJ1-3; D is unresolved. The germline V gene has CDR1 MNHEY and CDR2 SMNVEV (reference sequence). The CDR3 is made up of 13 amino acids. The V gene lost 5 bases and the J gene lost 3 bases, with 8 bases spanning the gap. The CDR3 sequence: CASSPLGGNTIYF. CDR3 in DNA: TGTGCCAGCAGTCCGTTGGGTGGAAACACCATATATTTT.

The chain has TRBV6-5 and TRBJ2-5; 8 nucleotides match TRBD1. The CDR3 is made up of 14 amino acids. J was trimmed by 5 bases and V by 6 bases; bases with no gene match: 8. The germline gives CDR1 MNHEY, CDR2 SVGAGI. The CDR3 reads CASRIPGGGETQYF. CDR3 DNA: TGTGCCAGCAGGATTCCAGGGGGCGGTGAGACCCAGTACTTC.

In DNA, the CDR3 is TGCAGCCAATTCGACGGGCCTGAAGCTTTCTTT. Its translation: CSQFDGPEAFF. This chain links TRBV29-1 with TRBJ1-1; D gene uncertain. V was clipped by 8 bases and J by 6 bases, with 13 bases between them. This CDR3 contains 11 residues. Germline CDR1 and CDR2: SQVTM and ANQGSEA.

The rearrangement joins TRBV19 to TRBJ1-2; 7 bases map to TRBD1. Germline CDR1 and CDR2: LNHDA and SQIVND (reference sequence). The CDR3 covers 11 residues. V lost 6 bases, J lost 10 bases, and 5 bases stayed unmatched. In DNA form, the CDR3 reads TGTGCCAGTAGGACCGGGACAGTCTACACCTTC. This encodes CASRTGTVYTF.

A single count supports this clone. This rearrangement joins TRBV23-1 to TRBJ2-2; D is unresolved. TRBV23-1 is treated as an ORF (open reading frame) with a function not yet certain. V lost 7 bases and J lost 4, with 19 bases in between. The CDR3 length is 16 residues. CDR3 in amino acids: CASNQAPDGPTGELFF. DNA for the CDR3: TGCGCCAGCAACCAAGCCCCCGACGGACCCACCGGGGAGCTGTTTTTT.

The chain carries TRBV6-6 and TRBJ1-1, with 8 bases that match TRBD1. Trimming took 6 bases from V and 0 from J; bases not matched to a gene: 3. CDR3 length: 14 amino acids. CDR1 is MNHNY and CDR2 is SVGAGI in the germline V gene (reference sequence). CDR3 region: CASRRTGMNTEAFF. CDR3 coding DNA: TGTGCCAGCAGGAGGACAGGGATGAACACTGAAGCTTTCTTT.

CDR3 sequence reads: CASSPGQGGLYEQYF. The CDR3 bases are TGTGCCAGCAGCCCAGGACAGGGGGGTCTCTACGAGCAGTACTTC. The chain has TRBV5-6 and TRBJ2-7; TRBD1 agrees at 10 bases. The trim removed 4 bases at V and 3 bases at J, leaving 7 bases unmatched. Germline assignment: CDR1 SGHDT and CDR2 YYEEEE. There are 15 residues in the CDR3.

This sequence joins TRBV7-3 and TRBJ2-1, with unresolved D. Trimming removed 6 bases from V and 9 bases from J, with 27 bases in between. Germline V lookup: CDR1 SGHTA, CDR2 FQGTGA. This CDR3 is 17 amino acids long. Here the CDR3 reads CASSHGDWVSPRGEQFF. The CDR3 coding sequence is TGTGCCAGCAGTCATGGAGATTGGGTCTCTCCCAGAGGTGAGCAGTTCTTC.

The chain has TRBV30 and TRBJ2-3; TRBD2 agrees at 8 bases. CDR1 and CDR2 from the germline V gene are GTSNPN and SVGIG (reference sequence). V was pared by 8 bases and J by 5 bases, with 9 bases of the junction left unmatched. The CDR3 sequence is 13 residues long. CDR3 sequence: CAVGAGVQDTQYF. CDR3 nucleotides: TGTGCCGTCGGAGCGGGAGTACAAGATACGCAGTATTTT.

V is TRBV2 and J is TRBJ1-3; no reliable D call. V lost 3 bases, J lost 8 bases, and 23 bases lay in between. This CDR3 is 17 amino acids long. The germline gives CDR1 SNHLY, CDR2 FYNNEI. CDR3 sequence reads: CASSDPPGELFGDTIYF. CDR3 DNA: TGTGCCAGCAGTGACCCCCCTGGGGAACTGTTCGGAGACACCATATATTTT.

This sequence joins TRBV7-9 and TRBJ2-5; maybe TRBD1 (5 bases). V dropped 1 base and J dropped 5 bases, with 17 bases sitting between them. The CDR3 sequence is 16 residues long. Germline CDR1 SEHNR, CDR2 FQNEAQ (reference sequence). CDR3 protein: CASSLVVRAGPETQYF. The CDR3 DNA follows: TGTGCCAGCAGCTTAGTGGTTCGTGCAGGGCCGGAGACCCAGTACTTC.

The chain combines TRBV5-1 with TRBJ2-5; D is unclear. V lost 0 bases to trimming and J lost 3 bases, with 9 bases between them. CDR3 length: 14 residues. Germline CDR1 is SGHRS and CDR2 is YFSETQ. The CDR3 reads CASSLGRAEETQYF. Written as DNA, the CDR3 is TGCGCCAGCAGCTTGGGAAGAGCCGAAGAGACCCAGTACTTC.

The DNA of the CDR3 is TGTGCCAGCAGCGCGTCAGATAACTATGGCTACACCTTC. This translates into CASSASDNYGYTF. The rearrangement uses TRBV9 and TRBJ1-2; D ambiguous. The V and J ends lost 3 bases and 1 base respectively, with 7 bases between them. In germline, CDR1 is SGDLS, CDR2 YYNGEE. CDR3 length: 13 residues. Looking up the rest from reference TRBV9 and TRBJ1-2 gives the full variable domain: DSGVTQTPKHLITATGQRVTLRCSPRSGDLSVYWYQQSLDQGLQFLIQYYNGEERAKGNILERFSAQQFPDLHSELNLSSLELGDSALYFCASSASDNYGYTFGSGTRLTVV.